The T cell receptor (beta chain) described here comes from a study of OX40 agonist ivuxolimab in advanced cancers. Study-wide background: Treatment received earlier with anti-PD-1, anti-PD-L1 or anti-CTLA-4 agents was allowed, and over 35% had some.

Some clones are missing from TCRdb's copy, which holds only in-frame ones; the method was immunoSEQ multiplex PCR. The data hold some 80,000 clones, with 65% to 90% observed a single time. This CDR3 region has 15 residues. Germline assignment: CDR1 MNHNY and CDR2 SVGAGI (reference sequence). The junction had 2 bases not matched to a gene; V was cut back by 4 bases and J by 1 base. Systemic immunosuppression or a history of autoimmune disease excluded patients. Peripheral blood came from all dose cohorts at three timepoints. This specimen was CD4+ or CD8+ T cells sorted from blood, taken in a trial of the OX40 agonist ivuxolimab. This chain uses TRBV6-6 with TRBJ2-2; TRBD1 agrees at 8 bases. This receptor was taken from an adult with an advanced solid tumor such as melanoma, head and neck, liver or kidney cancer. The DNA for the CDR3 is TGTGCCAGCAGTTCGGGACAGGAGAACACCGGGGAGCTGTTTTTT. This translates into CASSSGQENTGELFF.